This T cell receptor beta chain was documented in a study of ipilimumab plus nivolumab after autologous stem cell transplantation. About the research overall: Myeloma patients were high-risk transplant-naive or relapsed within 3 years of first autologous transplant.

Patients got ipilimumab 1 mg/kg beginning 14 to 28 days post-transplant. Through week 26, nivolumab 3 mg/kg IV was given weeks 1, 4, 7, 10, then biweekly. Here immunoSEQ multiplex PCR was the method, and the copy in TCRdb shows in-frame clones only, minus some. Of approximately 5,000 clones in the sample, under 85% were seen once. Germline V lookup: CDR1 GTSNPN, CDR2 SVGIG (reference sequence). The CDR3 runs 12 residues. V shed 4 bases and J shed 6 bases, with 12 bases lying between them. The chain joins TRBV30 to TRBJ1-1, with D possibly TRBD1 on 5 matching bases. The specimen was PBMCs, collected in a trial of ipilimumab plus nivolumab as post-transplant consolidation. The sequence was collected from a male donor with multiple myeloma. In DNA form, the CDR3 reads TGTGCCTGGATTGGGGGGGGATCTGAAGCTTTCTTT. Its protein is CAWIGGGSEAFF.